The rows below give T cell receptor beta chains drawn from one sample of a study of blood T cell repertoires in COVID-19. The method was immunoSEQ multiplex PCR; TCRdb's version includes in-frame clones alone and lacks a portion of them. The table includes approximately 300,000 clones, roughly 89% detected once. Sequenced sample: peripheral blood. Every receptor here comes from a woman aged 30 to 39 with COVID-19, enrolled during active disease. Both conserved end residues are part of each CDR3.

v_gene,j_gene,CDR3aa
TRBV27,TRBJ2-5,CASSAGTGGRETQYF
TRBV11-3,TRBJ2-1,CASSLEGQFWAANFYNEQFF
TRBV5-1,TRBJ2-1,CASSERPGQNYNEQFF
TRBV9,TRBJ1-3,CASSGSISGNTIYF
TRBV14,TRBJ1-6,CASSIGATNSPLHF
TRBV29-1,TRBJ1-4,CSVLPTGEMEKLFF
TRBV11-2,TRBJ2-5,CASSLDSRLAGAPRETQYF
TRBV25-1,TRBJ2-3,CASSAPYGAGDTQYF
TRBV7-2,TRBJ2-3,CASSWRLAENTQYF
TRBV19,TRBJ1-3,CASGSDRASGNTIYF
TRBV19,TRBJ1-5,CATTPGQGFSNQPQHF
TRBV29-1,TRBJ1-6,CSVFKRVVRIFYNSPLHF
TRBV18,TRBJ1-3,CASSRQGFTGNTIYF
TRBV10-1,TRBJ2-1,CASSEGGLTGGLNEQFF
TRBV21-1,TRBJ1-5,CASSKLEAARRDNQPQHF
TRBV21-1,TRBJ2-3,CASKVRGADTQYF
TRBV5-1,TRBJ1-6,CASSLVLGANNSPLHF
TRBV18,TRBJ1-2,CASSPPQGDGYTF
TRBV28,TRBJ2-2,CASRAKSGTGELFF
TRBV7-2,TRBJ2-5,CASSPGLPREETQYF
TRBV27,TRBJ1-4,CASSAPGQGTEKLFF
TRBV7-9,TRBJ1-2,CASSLPLQGAYGYTF
TRBV28,TRBJ1-2,CASSLSGRQGGGYTF
TRBV10-3,TRBJ2-6,CAISVSGQSNGANVLTF
TRBV29-1,TRBJ2-3,CSVGAGGYTDTQYF
TRBV4-1,TRBJ2-1,CASSQDRGTGEREQFF
TRBV6-2/TRBV6-3,TRBJ1-5,CASSYPGTADQPQHF
TRBV11-2,TRBJ2-3,CASSLDQDTQYF
TRBV7-2,TRBJ2-3,CASRGQGGTDTQYF
TRBV9,TRBJ2-6,CASSVNRVSGANVLTF
TRBV29-1,TRBJ1-1,CSAQPQGTNTEAFF
TRBV3-1/TRBV3-2,TRBJ2-3,CASSQGGTSTDTQYF
TRBV19,TRBJ1-5,CASSDQGALGNQPQHF
TRBV6-5,TRBJ1-1,CASRPRADTEAFF
TRBV4-1,TRBJ1-3,CASSPDSSGNTIYF
TRBV24-1,TRBJ2-7,CATSEPGSYEQYF
TRBV7-2,TRBJ2-1,CASSLRDRAFYNEQFF
TRBV30,TRBJ1-2,CAWRERPRPGQDGYTF
TRBV6-2/TRBV6-3,TRBJ1-5,CASSPYGQGRQPQHF
TRBV6-1,TRBJ2-1,CASSEGTAFYNEQFF
TRBV27,TRBJ1-4,CASSLNGVGEKLFF
TRBV7-9,TRBJ1-1,CASSYRDRSPVETEAFF
TRBV19,TRBJ1-1,CASSHPRAEAFF
TRBV18,TRBJ1-1,CASSPLIPGTGRMNTEAFF
TRBV9,TRBJ1-3,CASSVVDRSSSGNTIYF
TRBV9,TRBJ2-7,CASSVEAGDSYEQYF
TRBV5-1,TRBJ2-3,CASSPDGGGNTDTQYF
TRBV5-1,TRBJ1-4,CASSLDRVGEKLFF
TRBV27,TRBJ1-2,CASSLYFALPDGYTF